This T cell receptor beta chain was identified in a study of T cell repertoires in cytomegalovirus infection. Study-wide context: Evidence of both CMV infection and a matching HLA type came from public TCR beta signatures.

TCRdb redid the calling of the reads with MiXCR, one entry per CDR3 protein. The sample consists of about 140,000 distinct CDR3 sequences, under 8% of them appearing once. This clonotype came up many times. The CDR3 spans 13 residues. J lost 2 bases, V lost 8 bases, and 4 bases had no gene match. The germline V gene encodes CDR1 SGHTA and CDR2 FQGTGA. The clonotype was recovered from a human donor in good health (CMV status not recorded). Some clones in this sample may be carry-over from other donors' samples. The specimen was PBMCs. The J gene is TRBJ2-5, the V gene TRBV7-3, with 8 bases that match TRBD1. The CDR3 loop is CASSQGAQETQYF. DNA for the CDR3: TGTGCCAGCTCGCAGGGGGCTCAAGAGACCCAGTACTTC.